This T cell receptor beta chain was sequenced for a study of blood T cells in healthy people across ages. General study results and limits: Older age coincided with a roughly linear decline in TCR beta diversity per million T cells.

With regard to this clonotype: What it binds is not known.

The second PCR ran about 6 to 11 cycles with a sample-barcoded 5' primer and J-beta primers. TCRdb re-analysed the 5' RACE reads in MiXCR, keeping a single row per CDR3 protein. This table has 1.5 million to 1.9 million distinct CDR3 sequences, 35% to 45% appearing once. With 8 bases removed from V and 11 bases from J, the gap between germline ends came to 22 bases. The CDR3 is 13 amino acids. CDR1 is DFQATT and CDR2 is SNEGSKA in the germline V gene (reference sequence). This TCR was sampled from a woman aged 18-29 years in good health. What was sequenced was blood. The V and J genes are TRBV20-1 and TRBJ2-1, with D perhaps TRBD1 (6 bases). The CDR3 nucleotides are TGCAGTCTCCCCCCCCTACAGGGAACCCAGCAGTTCTTC. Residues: CSLPPLQGTQQFF.